This is a list of T cell receptor beta chains from one sample in a study of CD8+ T cells in alopecia areata. Repertoires were generated with immunoSEQ multiplex PCR, while TCRdb's copy carries only in-frame clones and drops some. The sample has 150,000 or so clones; around three fifths are singletons. The sample was CD4+ T cells sorted from blood, taken at week 0. These receptors were collected from a human donor with alopecia areata. Both conserved end residues are part of each CDR3. Each record gives: J gene, D gene, clone size, V gene, CDR3 DNA, CDR3 protein. D genes are given only for firm matches. Clone size is shown for a subset of rows, as once, few, many or a class of expanded clone.

>TRBJ2-7|.|.|TRBV25-1
TGTGCCAGCAGTGAATTTGGACAAACGTGGGGCGAGCAGTACTTC
CASSEFGQTWGEQYF
>TRBJ1-5|.|.|TRBV19
TGTGCCAGTAGCGCGTTCAATAGCAATCAGCCCCAGCATTTT
CASSAFNSNQPQHF
>TRBJ2-1|TRBD2|.|TRBV5-1
TGCGCCAGCAGCCCCGGGGGGTCCTCCTACAATGAGCAGTTCTTC
CASSPGGSSYNEQFF
>TRBJ2-3|.|.|TRBV29-1
TGCAGCGTTGCAGGGACAGATACGCAGTATTTT
CSVAGTDTQYF
>TRBJ1-3|.|few|TRBV29-1
TGCAGCGTTACCAGGGGTTACACCATATATTTT
CSVTRGYTIYF
>TRBJ2-1|.|.|TRBV15
TGTGCCACCAGCAGAGAGTCGGCAGGGGTGGTAAATGAGCAGTTCTTC
CATSRESAGVVNEQFF
>TRBJ2-7|.|.|TRBV7-9
TGTGCCAGCAGCTTAACTGGGACGCCGTCCCCCGAGCAGTACTTC
CASSLTGTPSPEQYF
>TRBJ2-7|.|few|TRBV7-2
TGTGCCAGCAGCCTCAGCGCCTACGAGCAGTACTTC
CASSLSAYEQYF
>TRBJ2-1|TRBD2|once|TRBV19
TGTGCCAGTAGTCGGACTAGCGTCTATGAGCAGTTCTTC
CASSRTSVYEQFF
>TRBJ2-2|TRBD2|few|TRBV7-6
TGTGCCAGCAGCCGGACTAGCGGGGGGGCCACCACCGGGGAGCTGTTTTTT
CASSRTSGGATTGELFF
>TRBJ1-6|.|.|TRBV7-2
TGTGCCAGCAGCTTAGAGCGGGGGGCTCGGTATAATTCACCCCTCCACTTT
CASSLERGARYNSPLHF
>TRBJ2-1|.|.|TRBV4-1
TGCGCCAGCAGCCCCCCTGGGGGCAATGAGCAGTTCTTC
CASSPPGGNEQFF